This passage covers 20 T cell receptor beta chains from one sample sequenced in a study of cytomegalovirus exposure and HLA in healthy donors (dated by TCRdb to 2016 to 2017). Library prep was done by the immunoSEQ multiplex PCR assay. For the multiplex PCR, a mixture combining 60 forward primers for TCR Vbeta segments and 13 reverse primers for TCR Jbeta segments was used. TCRdb provides this immuneACCESS table in a form limited to in-frame rearrangements. Some clones are lacking; in checked studies, under half of them reflect an unresolved V gene, and why the rest are absent is not known. The table held for this sample gives 45,000 to 60,000 clones. The top ten clones comprise 6% to 7% of the sample. Input material: PBMCs. The receptor set was obtained from a woman aged 40-49 years in good health and CMV-seronegative.

V usage is TRBV7-2 and J usage is TRBJ1-1; D may be TRBD1 (6 bases). With 7 bases removed from V and 2 bases from J, the gap between germline ends came to 14 bases. The CDR3 has 14 amino acids. CDR1 is SGHTA and CDR2 is FQGNSA in the germline V gene. CDR3 sequence: CASKGGNVNTEAFF. CDR3 nucleotide sequence: TGTGCCAGCAAGGGGGGGAATGTAAACACTGAAGCTTTCTTT.

V is TRBV7-7 and J is TRBJ1-1; D gene unclear. The CDR3 covers 13 residues. V lost 5 bases to trimming and J lost 0 bases, with 7 bases between them. The germline gives CDR1 SSHAT, CDR2 FNYEAQ (reference sequence). The CDR3 sequence: CASSSTLNTEAFF. Written as DNA, the CDR3 is TGTGCCAGCAGCAGTACACTGAACACTGAAGCTTTCTTT.

The chain joins TRBV7-2 to TRBJ2-5, with D possibly being TRBD2 (6 bases). The CDR3 spans 15 residues. V lost 4 bases, J lost 0 bases, and 12 bases lay in between. Looked up from germline, CDR1 is SGHTA and CDR2 is FQGNSA. The CDR3 loop is CASSSPRENQETQYF. The CDR3, as DNA: TGTGCCAGCAGCTCGCCGCGGGAAAACCAAGAGACCCAGTACTTC.

This chain connects TRBV5-6 to TRBJ2-7, with TRBD1 matching over 8 bases. Trimming removed 5 bases from V and 3 bases from J; junction bases left unmatched: 10. The CDR3 covers 15 residues. CDR1 is SGHDT and CDR2 is YYEEEE in the germline V gene. This CDR3 is CASRQAGGGGYEQYF. In DNA, the CDR3 is TGTGCCAGCAGACAGGCAGGGGGCGGCGGCTACGAGCAGTACTTC. The full variable domain, its missing parts supplied by reference TRBV5-6 and TRBJ2-7, is DAGVTQSPTHLIKTRGQQVTLRCSPKSGHDTVSWYQQALGQGPQFIFQYYEEEERQRGNFPDRFSGHQFPNYSSELNVNALLLGDSALYLCASRQAGGGGYEQYFGPGTRLTVT.

This chain links TRBV11-2 with TRBJ2-3, with unresolved D. The CDR3 sequence is 14 residues long. V lost 5 bases and J lost 5, with 14 bases in between. CDR1 and CDR2 (germline): SGHAT, FQNNGV. This CDR3 reads CASSTSTQIDTQYF. As DNA, the CDR3 is TGTGCCAGCAGCACCAGCACACAGATAGATACGCAGTATTTT.

The J gene is TRBJ2-7, the V gene TRBV5-1, with D tentatively TRBD1 (7 bases). CDR1 and CDR2 (germline): SGHRS, YFSETQ. The V end was cut by 6 bases, the J end by 4 bases, with 20 bases between. The length of the CDR3 is 15 residues. CDR3 sequence: CASTSTGAAGYEQYF. For the CDR3, the DNA is TGCGCCAGCACCTCTACAGGGGCGGCGGGGTACGAGCAGTACTTC.

V is TRBV5-4 and J is TRBJ2-5; D is perhaps TRBD2 (6 bases). V was cut by 0 bases and J by 2 bases, with 8 bases left in between. The CDR3 totals 14 residues. The germline V gene has CDR1 SGHNT and CDR2 YYREEE (reference sequence). The CDR3 region is CASSLAGRQETQYF. Written as DNA, the CDR3 is TGTGCCAGCAGCTTGGCAGGGAGGCAAGAGACCCAGTACTTC. Drawing the rest from reference TRBV5-4 and TRBJ2-5, the complete variable domain is ETGVTQSPTHLIKTRGQQVTLRCSSQSGHNTVSWYQQALGQGPQFIFQYYREEENGRGNFPPRFSGLQFPNYSSELNVNALELDDSALYLCASSLAGRQETQYFGPGTRLLVL.

The rearrangement uses TRBV6-1 and TRBJ1-6; 7 bases are a match to TRBD1. Germline V gene sequence: CDR1 MNHNS, CDR2 SASEGT. V shed 6 bases and J 6 bases; nucleotides not matched to a gene: 5. CDR3 length: 14 residues. CDR3 sequence reads: CASRFRDSNSPLHF. For the CDR3, the DNA is TGTGCCAGCAGATTCCGGGACAGTAATTCACCCCTCCACTTT.

The chain links TRBV11-1 to TRBJ2-7; perhaps TRBD1 as D (6 bases). The CDR3 extends over 15 amino acids. Trimming removed 6 bases from V and 2 bases from J, with 17 bases in between. CDR1 SGHAT and CDR2 FQDESV come from the germline V gene (reference sequence). Here the CDR3 DNA reads TGTGCCAGCAGTTCGACCCTGGACAGCCCCTACGAGCAGTACTTC. It encodes CASSSTLDSPYEQYF.

This chain uses TRBV4-2 with TRBJ2-2; 7 bases match TRBD1. The V segment lost 7 bases and the J segment 2 bases; nucleotides outside the gene matches: 10. The CDR3 loop spans 16 amino acids. Germline loops: CDR1 LGHNA, CDR2 YNFKEQ. The CDR3 nucleotides are TGTGCCAGCAAACGACAGGGATCAAGAAACACCGGGGAGCTGTTTTTT. Translating gives CASKRQGSRNTGELFF.

The gene calls are TRBV9 and TRBJ2-5; tentatively, D is TRBD2 (6 bases). Germline V gene data show CDR1 as SGDLS and CDR2 as YYNGEE. V gave up 4 bases and J gave up 7 bases, with 17 bases separating them. The CDR3 spans 14 residues. The CDR3 loop is CASSPEHTAGTQYF. In DNA form, the CDR3 reads TGTGCCAGCAGCCCGGAGCATACAGCGGGGACCCAGTACTTC.

This chain links TRBV9 with TRBJ2-1; the match to TRBD2 covers 10 bases. V gave up 0 bases and J gave up 6 bases; unmatched junction bases: 3. CDR1 and CDR2 from the germline V gene are SGDLS and YYNGEE. This CDR3 is built from 15 residues. CDR3: CASSVATSGTNEQFF. The DNA for the CDR3 is TGTGCCAGCAGCGTAGCTACTAGCGGGACCAATGAGCAGTTCTTC.

The chain recombines TRBV2 with TRBJ1-1; D is unresolved. Germline assignment: CDR1 SNHLY and CDR2 FYNNEI. The CDR3 is made up of 13 amino acids. CDR3 in DNA: TGTGTCGCACGCCAGGACCCTAGCCCTGAAGCTTTCTTT. Its protein is CVARQDPSPEAFF.

The chain links TRBV10-3 to TRBJ2-7; D gene uncertain. This CDR3 spans 13 amino acids. CDR1 is ENHRY, CDR2 SYGVKD, per germline. V dropped 3 bases and J dropped 2 bases, with 8 bases sitting between them. The CDR3 DNA follows: TGTGCCATCAGTGATTCACAGCCCTACGAGCAGTACTTC. It encodes CAISDSQPYEQYF.

Details on this clone: Other DNA sequences in this sample translate to the same CDR3. The chain combines TRBV18 with TRBJ1-1; maybe TRBD1 (5 bases). There are 13 residues in the CDR3. The germline V gene encodes CDR1 KGHSH and CDR2 LQKENI. V was pared by 3 bases and J by 2 bases, with 7 bases between. CDR3 residues: CASSPGQNTEAFF. CDR3 nucleotides: TGTGCCAGCTCACCGGGGCAAAACACTGAAGCTTTCTTT.

The chain links TRBV9 to TRBJ2-7; 12 bases agree with TRBD2. The germline V gene encodes CDR1 SGDLS and CDR2 YYNGEE. Trimming at V came to 0 bases and at J to 7 bases, leaving 8 bases not matched to a gene. The CDR3 runs to 16 residues. The CDR3 spells CASSVGTSGALGEQYF. In DNA, the CDR3 is TGTGCCAGCAGCGTAGGGACTAGCGGGGCTTTGGGAGAGCAGTACTTC.

The chain links TRBV19 to TRBJ2-7, with D maybe TRBD2 (6 bases). Germline lookup yields CDR1 LNHDA and CDR2 SQIVND (reference sequence). V was clipped by 6 bases and J by 2 bases, with 14 bases between them. The CDR3 length is 14 residues. The CDR3 DNA reads as TGTGCCAGTAGCCCGACTAGTGCCGCCTACGAGCAGTACTTC. This gives the protein CASSPTSAAYEQYF. Complete variable domain (other parts from reference TRBV19 and TRBJ2-7): DGGITQSPKYLFRKEGQNVTLSCEQNLNHDAMYWYRQDPGQGLRLIYYSQIVNDFQKGDIAEGYSVSREKKESFPLTVTSAQKNPTAFYLCASSPTSAAYEQYFGPGTRLTVT.

The V call is TRBV2, the J call TRBJ1-6; no clear D. V was trimmed by 4 bases and J by 4 bases, leaving 5 bases between them. In germline, CDR1 is SNHLY, CDR2 FYNNEI. The CDR3 contains 13 residues. CDR3 residues: CASSGEYNSPLHF. The CDR3 DNA sequence: TGTGCCAGCAGTGGCGAGTATAATTCACCCCTCCACTTT.

V and J are TRBV7-2 and TRBJ2-2, with 12 bases aligning to TRBD2. The CDR3 contains 15 residues. Germline loops: CDR1 SGHTA, CDR2 FQGNSA. The V segment lost 5 bases and the J segment 6 bases; nucleotides outside the gene matches: 4. CDR3 in DNA: TGTGCCAGCAGCAGAACTAGCGGGAGGTCCGGGGAGCTGTTTTTT. Protein: CASSRTSGRSGELFF.

This sequence joins TRBV2 and TRBJ1-1; TRBD1 aligns across 7 bases. Germline V gene sequence: CDR1 SNHLY, CDR2 FYNNEI. J was trimmed by 1 base and V by 5 bases; bases with no gene match: 4. The CDR3 extends over 14 amino acids. As DNA, the CDR3 is TGTGCCAGCAGTCTAGACAGGGCGAACACTGAAGCTTTCTTT. This codes for CASSLDRANTEAFF.